This T cell receptor beta chain was recovered during a study of T-cell reconstitution after alpha-beta-depleted transplantation in children. General study findings and limits: When one year had passed after transplant, most T-cell counts and diversity came from newly produced T cells. Reportedly, roughly two months post-transplant, alpha-beta T cells arose from several hundred expanded graft clones.

This clonotype turned up a few times. Its antigen is unidentified. Unique molecular identifiers featured in how the TCRbeta library was prepared. One entry per CDR3 protein, called by TCRdb with MiXCR from the PCR reads. The sample holds some 830,000 distinct CDR3 sequences; about 15% are singletons and the top ten take just under 5%. CDR1 is SGDLS and CDR2 is YYNGEE in the germline V gene. Trimming removed 6 bases at V and 3 bases at J, with 16 bases between. The CDR3 spans 15 residues. This TCR derives from a male patient between 5 and 17 years old who had a stem cell transplant for acute lymphoblastic leukemia, so the T cells may come from the graft donor. Sequenced material: PBMCs, mostly from graft donor cells, taken 360 days after TCRalphabeta/CD19-depleted stem cell transplant. This rearrangement joins TRBV9 to TRBJ2-1; either TRBD1 or TRBD2 may supply D (5 bases each). The CDR3 bases are TGTGCCAGCACCTCGGGGCCACGACACTACAATGAGCAGTTCTTC. Its protein is CASTSGPRHYNEQFF.